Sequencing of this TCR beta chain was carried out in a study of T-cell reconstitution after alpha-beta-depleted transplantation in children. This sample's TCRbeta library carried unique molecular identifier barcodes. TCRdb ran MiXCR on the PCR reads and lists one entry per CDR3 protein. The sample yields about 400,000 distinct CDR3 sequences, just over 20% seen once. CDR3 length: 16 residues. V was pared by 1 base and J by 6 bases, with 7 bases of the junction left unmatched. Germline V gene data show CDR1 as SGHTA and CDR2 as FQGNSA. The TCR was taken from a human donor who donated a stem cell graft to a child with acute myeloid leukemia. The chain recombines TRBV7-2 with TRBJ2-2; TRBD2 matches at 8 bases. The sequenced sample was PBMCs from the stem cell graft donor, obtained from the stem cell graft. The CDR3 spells CASSLDAGGNAGELFF. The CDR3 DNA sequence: TGTGCCAGCAGCTTAGATGCGGGAGGCAACGCCGGGGAGCTGTTTTTT.